Below, 27 T cell receptor beta chains from the same sample are listed, as sequenced in a study of human T cells and chemical hapten exposure. TCRdb re-called the RACE reads with MiXCR, one entry per CDR3 protein. The sample lists some 53,000 distinct CDR3 sequences, 11% occurring once. Regarding time point: patch test 1, 2 weeks after DPC sensitization. As for treatment: therapeutic diphenylcyclopropenone sensitization with weekly scalp DPC. Unfractionated whole blood yielded total RNA. Sample: whole blood, taken in connection with sensitization to the hapten diphenylcyclopropenone (DPC). Receptor source: a woman in her 40s with alopecia areata. Some clones in this sample may be carry-over from other donors' samples.

This clonotype was seen more than once but under ten times. The CDR3: CASSLVAGALTDTQYF. The CDR3 nucleotides are TGTGCCAGCAGCTTAGTGGCGGGGGCTCTCACAGATACGCAGTATTTT. The chain recombines TRBV11-3 with TRBJ2-3; D possibly corresponds to TRBD2 (7 bases). The CDR3 length is 16 residues. Between the trimmed V and J ends, which lost 1 base and 2 bases, there was a span of 13 bases. Germline CDR1 is SGHNT and CDR2 is YENEEA.

The chain combines TRBV12-3 or TRBV12-4 with TRBJ2-5, with TRBD2 as a possible D gene (6 bases). Trimming pared 2 bases from V and 7 bases from J, leaving 11 bases between. The CDR3 is made up of 13 amino acids. This CDR3 is CASSLILAGTQYF. The CDR3 DNA reads as TGTGCCAGCAGTTTAATACTAGCCGGGACCCAGTACTTC.

In its sample, this clonotype was seen once. This could be a read error, since a much larger clone is one nucleotide away. The chain joins TRBV2 to TRBJ1-2; D is undetermined. V was cut by 6 bases and J by 0 bases, with 8 bases left in between. Germline assignment: CDR1 SNHLY and CDR2 FYNNEI. The length of the CDR3 is 13 residues. DNA for the CDR3: TGTGCCAGCAGACCTTCAGCTAACTATGGCTACACCTTC. This codes for CASRPSANYGYTF.

This clonotype has a count of ten or more. The chain uses TRBV2 and TRBJ2-1; D is ambiguous. The CDR3 runs to 15 residues. The ends were cut back, 3 bases at V and 0 bases at J, with 9 bases in the middle. Germline CDR1 reads SNHLY; CDR2 reads FYNNEI. This chain's CDR3 is CASSDGRSSYNEQFF. The CDR3 region has the DNA TGTGCCAGCAGTGATGGGCGAAGCTCCTACAATGAGCAGTTCTTC.

The chain couples TRBV28 to TRBJ2-3; no reliable D call. The CDR3 runs to 17 residues. Germline V gives CDR1 MDHEN, CDR2 SYDVKM. V was trimmed by 1 base and J by 4 bases, leaving 18 bases between them. Written as DNA, the CDR3 is TGTGCCAGCAGTTTATTGGAATCCTACAGTGGGGCAGATACGCAGTATTTT. Translated, it gives CASSLLESYSGADTQYF.

In its sample, this clonotype was seen a few times. The gene calls are TRBV30 and TRBJ1-2; D remains ambiguous. V lost 4 bases and J lost 1, with 10 bases in between. The CDR3 spans 13 residues. The germline V gene has CDR1 GTSNPN and CDR2 SVGIG (reference sequence). The CDR3 DNA reads TGTGCCTGGACGGGATTTATTAACTATGGCTACACCTTC. It specifies CAWTGFINYGYTF.

The V gene is TRBV7-2, the J gene TRBJ2-5, with D unclear. The CDR3 spans 13 residues. Germline values: CDR1 SGHTA, CDR2 FQGNSA. The V gene lost 6 bases and the J gene lost 3 bases, with 11 bases spanning the gap. The CDR3 sequence is CASSPDLKETQYF. CDR3 nucleotide sequence: TGTGCCAGCAGTCCAGACTTGAAAGAGACCCAGTACTTC.

This clonotype occurred many times. The V and J genes are TRBV18 and TRBJ1-5; D is possibly TRBD1 (5 bases). Germline values: CDR1 KGHSH, CDR2 LQKENI. The CDR3 has 15 amino acids. V was pared by 3 bases and J by 4 bases, with 13 bases between. The CDR3, as DNA: TGTGCCAGCTCACCGAAGGGGAGGGTAAATCAGCCCCAGCATTTT. It translates to CASSPKGRVNQPQHF.

The chain couples TRBV9 to TRBJ2-5; D is possibly TRBD1 or TRBD2 (5 bases each). Trimming removed 1 base from V and 5 bases from J, with 15 bases in between. The CDR3 contains 15 residues. CDR1 is SGDLS, CDR2 YYNGEE, per germline. The CDR3 here is CASSVLGERVETQYF. The CDR3 DNA follows: TGTGCCAGCAGCGTATTGGGGGAGAGGGTTGAGACCCAGTACTTC.

In this sample, this clonotype turned up many times. The chain employs TRBV15 and TRBJ1-2, with TRBD1 matching 8 bases. This CDR3 region has 14 residues. V was pared by 0 bases and J by 6 bases, with 3 bases of the junction left unmatched. Per germline, CDR1 LNHNV and CDR2 YYDKDF (reference sequence). Written as DNA, the CDR3 is TGTGCCACCAGCAGAGACAGGGGGCAGAATGGCTACACCTTC. Translated: CATSRDRGQNGYTF. Full variable domain (rest looked up from reference TRBV15 and TRBJ1-2): DAMVIQNPRYQVTQFGKPVTLSCSQTLNHNVMYWYQQKSSQAPKLLFHYYDKDFNNEADTPDNFQSRRPNTSFCFLDIRSPGLGDTAMYLCATSRDRGQNGYTFGSGTRLTVV.

The chain uses TRBV7-8 and TRBJ2-1; a possible D gene is TRBD1 (5 bases). Trimming removed 4 bases from V and 6 bases from J, with 19 bases in between. Germline CDR1 reads SGHVS; CDR2 reads FQNEAQ. The CDR3 totals 16 residues. CDR3 sequence reads: CASSWVGRPKANEQFF. The CDR3 region has the DNA TGTGCCAGCAGCTGGGTGGGGCGCCCTAAGGCCAATGAGCAGTTCTTC.

The gene calls are TRBV4-1 and TRBJ2-7; no reliable D call. Trimming took off 0 bases at V and 1 base at J, with 7 bases between the two ends. This CDR3 comprises 14 residues. Germline values: CDR1 MGHRA, CDR2 YSYEKL. CDR3 amino acids: CASSQDIESYEQYF. In nucleotides, the CDR3 is TGCGCCAGCAGCCAAGATATAGAGTCCTACGAGCAGTACTTC.

The chain employs TRBV28 and TRBJ2-1; the D call may be TRBD1 or TRBD2 (5 bases each). Trimming took off 3 bases at V and 4 bases at J, with 16 bases between the two ends. The V gene's germline CDR1 is MDHEN and CDR2 SYDVKM. There are 16 residues in the CDR3. CDR3 in amino acids: CASSLGLVGGYNEQFF. The CDR3 DNA reads TGTGCCAGCAGTTTGGGGTTAGTTGGGGGTTACAATGAGCAGTTCTTC.

The chain uses TRBV4-1 and TRBJ1-5; D possibly corresponds to TRBD1 (6 bases). The CDR3 consists of 15 residues. Germline V CDR1 and CDR2: MGHRA, YSYEKL. The V end was cut by 3 bases, the J end by 7 bases, with 16 bases between. The CDR3, as DNA: TGCGCCAGCAGCCAGGCCCCGGGACAAGGCCAGCCCCAGCATTTT. Its protein product is CASSQAPGQGQPQHF.

Many counts were recorded for this clonotype. V and J are TRBV7-9 and TRBJ2-3; D call uncertain. CDR1 is SEHNR, CDR2 FQNEAQ, per germline (reference sequence). The length of the CDR3 is 14 residues. The V end lost 2 bases, the J end lost 3 bases, and 9 bases lay between the germline ends. The CDR3 bases are TGTGCCAGCAGCTTATCCGGCAGTACAGATACGCAGTATTTT. Translated: CASSLSGSTDTQYF. Combining the CDR3 with reference TRBV7-9 and TRBJ2-3 gives the whole variable domain DTGVSQNPRHKITKRGQNVTFRCDPISEHNRLYWYRQTLGQGPEFLTYFQNEAQLEKSRLLSDRFSAERPKGSFSTLEIQRTEQGDSAMYLCASSLSGSTDTQYFGPGTRLTVL.

This clonotype has only a few counts. The V and J genes are TRBV20-1 and TRBJ2-4; the D gene is possibly TRBD2 (5 bases). The CDR3 totals 14 residues. From germline, CDR1 is DFQATT and CDR2 SNEGSKA (reference sequence). V lost 3 bases and J 1 base, leaving 10 bases between the germline ends. The CDR3 is CSARGGWAKNIQYF. The CDR3 nucleotides are TGCAGTGCTAGGGGCGGGTGGGCCAAAAACATTCAGTACTTC.

This clonotype came up many times. V is TRBV6-1 and J is TRBJ2-6, with D possibly TRBD1 on 6 matching bases. V lost 6 bases to trimming and J lost 0 bases, with 15 bases between them. The CDR3 extends over 17 amino acids. CDR1 is MNHNS and CDR2 is SASEGT in the germline V gene. The CDR3 loop reads CASSLDLGGSGANVLTF. CDR3 sequence (DNA): TGTGCCAGCAGCCTTGATCTAGGGGGCTCTGGGGCCAACGTCCTGACTTTC.

The genes are TRBV11-3 and TRBJ2-1; no clear D. CDR1 SGHNT and CDR2 YENEEA come from the germline V gene. The CDR3 runs to 15 residues. V shed 1 base and J shed 3 bases, with 10 bases lying between them. The CDR3 is CASSLARNNYNEQFF. The CDR3 nucleotides are TGTGCCAGCAGCTTAGCCAGGAACAACTACAATGAGCAGTTCTTC.

The chain is built from TRBV6-6 and TRBJ1-5; 10 bases fit TRBD1. V dropped 6 bases and J dropped 6; count of bases not matched to a gene: 8. Germline CDR1 reads MNHNY; CDR2 reads SVGAGI (reference sequence). This CDR3 has 15 amino acids. The DNA of the CDR3 is TGTGCCAGCAGCTGGACAGGGGGGGCCGGTCAGCCCCAGCATTTT. This codes for CASSWTGGAGQPQHF.

This clonotype showed up many times. The J gene is TRBJ1-3, the V gene TRBV12-3 or TRBV12-4; TRBD1 might be the D (5 bases). V lost 4 bases and J lost 2, with 15 bases in between. The CDR3 consists of 16 residues. DNA of the CDR3: TGTGCCAGCAGTTCCCCCTTGACAGCCGCTGGAAACACCATATATTTT. This encodes CASSSPLTAAGNTIYF.

This chain's CDR3 is CSVSPPMGLGNEQFF. The CDR3 DNA reads as TGCAGCGTTTCCCCCCCTATGGGCCTAGGGAATGAGCAGTTCTTC. The chain uses TRBV29-1 and TRBJ2-1; D gene ambiguous. CDR1 SQVTM and CDR2 ANQGSEA come from the germline V gene. There are 15 residues in the CDR3. Trimming took 5 bases from V and 7 from J, leaving 21 bases between them.

A few counts support this clonotype. V and J are TRBV2 and TRBJ1-5; D call uncertain. V was shortened by 0 bases and J by 7 bases, with 13 bases between the two germline ends. CDR3 length equals 15 residues. In germline, CDR1 is SNHLY, CDR2 FYNNEI. CDR3 residues: CASSEAATGSQPQHF. CDR3 coding DNA: TGTGCCAGCAGTGAAGCGGCGACGGGGAGCCAGCCCCAGCATTTT.

The chain uses TRBV5-1 and TRBJ2-1, with D perhaps TRBD1 (5 bases). CDR1 is SGHRS, CDR2 YFSETQ, per germline. V was pared by 5 bases and J by 4 bases, with 19 bases between. CDR3 length: 16 residues. As DNA, the CDR3 is TGCGCCAGCAGTCCACAGGTCAGGTATTCTTACAATGAGCAGTTCTTC. This translates into CASSPQVRYSYNEQFF. Full variable domain (rest looked up from reference TRBV5-1 and TRBJ2-1): KAGVTQTPRYLIKTRGQQVTLSCSPISGHRSVSWYQQTPGQGLQFLFEYFSETQRNKGNFPGRFSGRQFSNSRSEMNVSTLELGDSALYLCASSPQVRYSYNEQFFGPGTRLTVL.

This clonotype was recorded many times. This chain links TRBV12-3 or TRBV12-4 with TRBJ2-1; 10 bases line up with TRBD2. Germline trimming cut 2 bases from V and 8 bases from J; bases unmatched to any gene: 12. This CDR3 comprises 17 residues. DNA for the CDR3: TGTGCCAGCAGTTTACACGGAGCGGGAGGGAGTAGGGATGAGCAGTTCTTC. Protein: CASSLHGAGGSRDEQFF.

This clonotype was detected ten times or more. The rearrangement links TRBV29-1 to TRBJ2-7, with D possibly TRBD1 on 5 matching bases. Trimming stripped 5 bases from V and 2 bases from J, with 13 bases between. CDR3 length equals 13 residues. Germline V CDR1 and CDR2: SQVTM, ANQGSEA. The DNA of the CDR3 is TGCAGCGTTCAAAGGACACTTACCTACGAGCAGTACTTC. Residues: CSVQRTLTYEQYF.

This clonotype was seen many times. The V and J genes are TRBV3-1 and TRBJ2-5; D is uncertain. CDR1 and CDR2 (germline): LGHDT, YNNKEL (reference sequence). V lost 5 bases, J lost 5 bases, and 12 bases lay in between. The CDR3 runs to 13 residues. CDR3 bases: TGTGCCAGCAGCGAGCTTTTAGCCGAGACCCAGTACTTC. It specifies CASSELLAETQYF.

The table lists this clonotype with many counts. V is TRBV6-1 and J is TRBJ2-6, with D perhaps assigned TRBD1 or TRBD2 (5 bases each). Germline values: CDR1 MNHNS, CDR2 SASEGT. This CDR3 is 15 amino acids long. V gave up 8 bases and J gave up 0 bases, with 11 bases separating them. The CDR3 region is CASDPGPSGANVLTF. The CDR3 DNA is TGTGCCAGCGATCCGGGGCCCTCTGGGGCCAACGTCCTGACTTTC.